These 4 T cell receptor beta chains originate from one sample sequenced in a study of CD8 T cells in Susac syndrome. Random hexamers were used to reverse transcribe the RNA input (roughly 0.5 to 1 ug). TCRdb reprocessed the immunoSEQ multiplex PCR reads with MiXCR, giving one entry per CDR3 protein. The table includes about 150,000 distinct CDR3 sequences, just under 97% detected once. Sequenced sample: CD8+ T cells from PBMCs. The receptors come from a human donor with multiple sclerosis.

The chain joins TRBV7-9 to TRBJ1-1; D possibly corresponds to TRBD1 (5 bases). The CDR3 runs 15 residues. The V and J ends lost 7 bases and 0 bases respectively, with 15 bases between them. Germline V gene lookup returns CDR1 SEHNR and CDR2 FQNEAQ (reference sequence). Here the CDR3 reads CASNRPTHMNTEAFF. CDR3 nucleotide sequence: TGTGCCAGCAACAGGCCAACCCACATGAACACTGAAGCTTTCTTT.

The V and J genes are TRBV5-6 and TRBJ2-2; 13 nucleotides line up with TRBD2. Germline CDR1 and CDR2: SGHDT and YYEEEE. V lost 0 bases, J lost 3 bases, and 5 bases stayed unmatched. The CDR3 is made up of 18 amino acids. CDR3 nucleotide sequence: TGTGCCAGCAGCTTGGGGGGACTAGCGGGGCTATACACCGGGGAGCTGTTTTTT. Protein sequence: CASSLGGLAGLYTGELFF.

Comments on this clonotype: The junction does not match germline at one end; this may be a read error. The rearrangement links TRBV27 to TRBJ1-5; D is perhaps TRBD1 (6 bases). Germline assignment: CDR1 MNHEY and CDR2 SMNVEV (reference sequence). This CDR3 contains 15 residues. CDR3 bases: TGTGCCAGCAGTCTATCCCACAGGGATAATCAGCCCCAGCATTTT. Translating gives CASSLSHRDNQPQHF.

This sequence joins TRBV5-6 and TRBJ2-7; D is unclear. The V and J ends lost 0 bases and 2 bases respectively, with 9 bases between them. This CDR3 has 14 amino acids. Germline CDR1 reads SGHDT; CDR2 reads YYEEEE. The CDR3 sequence: CASSLGLAPYEQYV. The DNA of the CDR3 is TGTGCCAGCAGCTTGGGGTTAGCTCCCTACGAGCAGTACGTC.